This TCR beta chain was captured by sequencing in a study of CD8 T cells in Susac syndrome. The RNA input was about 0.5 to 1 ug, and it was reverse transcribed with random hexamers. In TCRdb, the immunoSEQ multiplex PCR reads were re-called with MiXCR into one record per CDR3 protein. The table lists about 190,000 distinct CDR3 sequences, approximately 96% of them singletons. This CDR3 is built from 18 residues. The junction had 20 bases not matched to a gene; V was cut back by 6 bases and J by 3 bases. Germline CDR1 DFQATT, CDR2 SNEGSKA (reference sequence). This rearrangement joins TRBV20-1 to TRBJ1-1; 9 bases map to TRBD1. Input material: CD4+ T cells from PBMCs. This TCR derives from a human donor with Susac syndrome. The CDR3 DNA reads TGCAGTGCCCCCGTTCTGCCGGGACAGGGCCTGGGGGACACTGAAGCTTTCTTT. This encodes CSAPVLPGQGLGDTEAFF.